This passage covers 32 T cell receptor beta chains from one sample sequenced in a study of blood T cell repertoires in COVID-19 (TCRdb year 2020). The library relied on the immunoSEQ multiplex PCR assay. TCRdb took over this immuneACCESS table, retaining in-frame rearrangements with V and J assigned. Such tables are incomplete; in checked studies, under half of the missing clones stem from an unresolved V gene, and the remainder is unexplained. The sample table lists about 210,000 clones, 88% of them with a count of one. The ten largest make up more than 1.4% of the sample. The specimen was peripheral blood. The receptor set was obtained from a man younger than 30 with active or convalescent COVID-19.

The V call is TRBV27, the J call TRBJ2-1; 9 bases fit TRBD2. Trimming cost V 2 bases and J 0 bases; bases outside gene matches: 17. The germline CDR1 and CDR2 sequences are MNHEY and SMNVEV (reference sequence). This CDR3 spans 21 amino acids. The CDR3 is CASSLPPTSGWTSSSYNEQFF. CDR3 sequence (DNA): TGTGCCAGCAGTTTACCCCCAACTAGCGGGTGGACGTCAAGCTCCTACAATGAGCAGTTCTTC.

The V call is TRBV7-2, the J call TRBJ2-3; D not resolved. The CDR3 totals 15 residues. Germline V gene lookup returns CDR1 SGHTA and CDR2 FQGNSA. V was clipped by 2 bases and J by 4 bases, with 13 bases between them. The CDR3 DNA is TGTGCCAGCAGCTTATTGGTAATCGGGTCAGATACGCAGTATTTT. The encoded protein is CASSLLVIGSDTQYF.

This clone appeared a few times. Written as DNA, the CDR3 is TGCAGCGTTGTTCTGGGAGTCAATCAGCCCCAGCATTTT. This encodes CSVVLGVNQPQHF. The chain is built from TRBV29-1 and TRBJ1-5, with D unclear. Germline V gene data show CDR1 as SQVTM and CDR2 as ANQGSEA. V was shortened by 4 bases and J by 3 bases, with 10 bases between the two germline ends. The CDR3 is made up of 13 amino acids.

The chain is built from TRBV2 and TRBJ2-6, with 9 bases fitting TRBD1. V dropped 7 bases and J dropped 0; count of bases not matched to a gene: 28. The CDR3 loop spans 24 amino acids. Germline V gene lookup returns CDR1 SNHLY and CDR2 FYNNEI. The CDR3 coding sequence is TGTGCCAGCATGGCTCCGGACAGGGGCCGCCAAGAAGGTGCGACCCGCTCTGGGGCCAACGTCCTGACTTTC. Its translation is CASMAPDRGRQEGATRSGANVLTF.

This sequence joins TRBV6-1 and TRBJ2-7; 12 bases agree with TRBD2. Germline assignment: CDR1 MNHNS and CDR2 SASEGT. With 3 bases clipped from V and 4 bases from J, the junction kept 4 bases outside the gene matches. CDR3 length: 15 residues. CDR3 nucleotide sequence: TGTGCCAGCAGTGAGGGACTAGCGGGCTTATACGAGCAGTACTTC. Its translation: CASSEGLAGLYEQYF.

The gene calls are TRBV18 and TRBJ1-1; 8 bases line up with TRBD1. This CDR3 spans 14 amino acids. Germline V lookup: CDR1 KGHSH, CDR2 LQKENI. J lost 11 bases, V lost 3 bases, and 11 bases had no gene match. The CDR3 protein is CASSPYGQGSAAFF. In DNA, the CDR3 is TGTGCCAGCTCACCTTACGGACAGGGAAGTGCGGCTTTCTTT.

The chain links TRBV7-6 to TRBJ2-1, with D possibly TRBD2 on 6 matching bases. The V and J ends lost 1 base and 4 bases respectively, with 14 bases between them. From germline, CDR1 is SGHVS and CDR2 FNYEAQ. The CDR3 contains 16 residues. DNA of the CDR3: TGTGCCAGCAGCTTAGGCGCGGGAAACCGTTACAATGAGCAGTTCTTC. It is translated as CASSLGAGNRYNEQFF.

The chain links TRBV5-5 to TRBJ2-1; 9 bases are shared with TRBD1. Germline CDR1 SGHKS, CDR2 YYEKEE (reference sequence). J gave up 5 bases and V 3 bases, and 6 bases lay outside the gene matches. The CDR3 length is 15 residues. CDR3 sequence reads: CASSWGQGANNEQFF. Written as DNA, the CDR3 is TGTGCCAGCAGCTGGGGACAGGGCGCAAACAATGAGCAGTTCTTC.

The rearrangement uses TRBV5-1 and TRBJ2-7; 7 bases are a match to TRBD1. Trimming took 4 bases from V and 3 from J; bases not matched to a gene: 16. The CDR3 runs 17 residues. Germline V CDR1 and CDR2: SGHRS, YFSETQ. The chain's CDR3 is CASSPGRVGQTSYEQYF. CDR3 in DNA: TGCGCCAGCAGCCCGGGCCGGGTGGGACAGACAAGCTACGAGCAGTACTTC.

This clone was seen just once. This rearrangement joins TRBV5-5 to TRBJ2-7; 16 bases are a match to TRBD2. With V trimmed by 4 bases and J by 7 bases, 14 bases remained unmatched. Germline assignment: CDR1 SGHKS and CDR2 YYEKEE (reference sequence). CDR3 size: 18 residues. CDR3: CASSTPAGTSGGVAEQYF. The CDR3 coding sequence is TGTGCCAGCAGCACCCCAGCCGGGACTAGCGGGGGGGTAGCGGAGCAGTACTTC.

The rearrangement joins TRBV30 to TRBJ2-7; the match to TRBD1 covers 9 bases. The junction had 12 bases not matched to a gene; V was cut back by 6 bases and J by 3 bases. Germline V gene data show CDR1 as GTSNPN and CDR2 as SVGIG (reference sequence). The CDR3 has 15 residues. In DNA form, the CDR3 reads TGTGCCTGCGTGGGAGGGACAGGGACATTCTACGAGCAGTACTTC. Its translation: CACVGGTGTFYEQYF.

The chain joins TRBV19 to TRBJ2-1; TRBD2 matches at 12 bases. The V segment lost 3 bases and the J segment 9 bases; nucleotides outside the gene matches: 21. Germline values: CDR1 LNHDA, CDR2 SQIVND (reference sequence). This CDR3 spans 20 amino acids. The CDR3 sequence is CASSIILEVAGTSGLGEQFF. In DNA, the CDR3 is TGTGCCAGTAGTATCATTCTCGAGGTTGCCGGGACTAGCGGGCTGGGTGAGCAGTTCTTC.

This sequence joins TRBV27 and TRBJ2-2; TRBD1 is a possible D gene (6 bases). The CDR3 spans 16 residues. The V and J ends lost 6 bases and 0 bases respectively, with 14 bases between them. The V gene's germline CDR1 is MNHEY and CDR2 SMNVEV (reference sequence). The chain's CDR3 is CASRRFEGANTGELFF. Here the CDR3 DNA reads TGTGCCAGCAGGAGATTCGAGGGGGCGAACACCGGGGAGCTGTTTTTT.

V usage is TRBV5-4 and J usage is TRBJ2-1; 11 bases line up with TRBD2. Germline V CDR1 and CDR2: SGHNT, YYREEE (reference sequence). Trimming removed 4 bases from V and 6 bases from J; junction bases left unmatched: 15. This CDR3 has 18 residues. The CDR3 region has the DNA TGTGCCAGCAGCCCCGACGGACCACTAGCGGGGGTAATCAATGAGCAGTTCTTC. This encodes CASSPDGPLAGVINEQFF.

The J gene is TRBJ2-2, the V gene TRBV6-4, with 11 positions matching TRBD2. The J segment lost 6 bases and the V segment lost 3 bases, leaving 6 bases of the junction unmatched. The CDR3 covers 16 residues. CDR1 and CDR2 (germline): MRHNA, SNTAGT. CDR3 region: CASSEELAGAPGELFF. The CDR3 DNA sequence: TGTGCCAGCAGTGAAGAACTAGCGGGAGCCCCCGGGGAGCTGTTTTTT.

The gene calls are TRBV6-2 or TRBV6-3 and TRBJ2-7; TRBD2 matches at 7 bases. The V segment lost 5 bases and the J segment 4 bases; nucleotides outside the gene matches: 11. In germline, CDR1 is MNHEY, CDR2 SVGEGT. The CDR3 is 15 residues long. The CDR3 reads CASSPFGGSDYEQYF. The CDR3 nucleotides are TGTGCCAGCAGTCCCTTCGGGGGGTCGGATTACGAGCAGTACTTC.

The gene calls are TRBV7-9 and TRBJ1-4; 8 bases are a match to TRBD1. This CDR3 contains 14 residues. The germline CDR1 and CDR2 sequences are SEHNR and FQNEAQ (reference sequence). J gave up 7 bases and V 4 bases, and 5 bases lay outside the gene matches. This CDR3 is CASSSSGTGEKLFF. Written as DNA, the CDR3 is TGTGCCAGCAGCTCGAGTGGGACAGGTGAAAAACTGTTTTTT.

V and J are TRBV27 and TRBJ2-1, with D unresolved. The CDR3 loop spans 15 amino acids. V was clipped by 5 bases and J by 0 bases, with 11 bases between them. Germline V gene sequence: CDR1 MNHEY, CDR2 SMNVEV (reference sequence). The CDR3 nucleotides are TGTGCCAGCAGTCCGCGATTAAACTCCTACAATGAGCAGTTCTTC. Protein: CASSPRLNSYNEQFF.

V gene TRBV13 combines with J gene TRBJ1-2, with 8 bases matching TRBD1. The germline V gene encodes CDR1 PRHDT and CDR2 FYEKMQ (reference sequence). The CDR3 is 15 residues long. V shed 4 bases and J 4 bases; nucleotides not matched to a gene: 8. The CDR3 is CASSSWDRPGYGYTF. CDR3 bases: TGTGCCAGCAGCTCCTGGGACAGGCCCGGCTATGGCTACACCTTC. Full variable domain (remainder filled in from reference TRBV13 and TRBJ1-2): AAGVIQSPRHLIKEKRETATLKCYPIPRHDTVYWYQQGPGQDPQFLISFYEKMQSDKGSIPDRFSAQQFSDYHSELNMSSLELGDSALYFCASSSWDRPGYGYTFGSGTRLTVV.

The rearrangement joins TRBV9 to TRBJ1-2, with 9 bases aligning to TRBD1. This CDR3 region has 15 residues. Germline V CDR1 and CDR2: SGDLS, YYNGEE. V gave up 3 bases and J gave up 4 bases; unmatched junction bases: 7. The CDR3 DNA follows: TGTGCCAGCAGCGATCGGACAGGGGACCTCTATGGCTACACCTTC. Translation: CASSDRTGDLYGYTF. The entire variable domain, with the rest obtained from reference TRBV9 and TRBJ1-2, is as follows: DSGVTQTPKHLITATGQRVTLRCSPRSGDLSVYWYQQSLDQGLQFLIQYYNGEERAKGNILERFSAQQFPDLHSELNLSSLELGDSALYFCASSDRTGDLYGYTFGSGTRLTVV.

The chain links TRBV5-1 to TRBJ2-6; no definite D call. CDR3 size: 14 residues. V lost 2 bases and J 3 bases, leaving 6 bases between the germline ends. From germline, CDR1 is SGHRS and CDR2 YFSETQ. CDR3 loop: CASSFTGGANVLTF. Here the CDR3 DNA reads TGCGCCAGCAGCTTCACTGGTGGGGCCAACGTCCTGACTTTC.

This chain joins TRBV5-1 and TRBJ2-7, with D uncertain. This CDR3 contains 14 residues. CDR1 is SGHRS and CDR2 is YFSETQ in the germline V gene. The V end was cut by 1 base, the J end by 3 bases, with 11 bases between. CDR3 bases: TGCGCCAGCAGCTTGAAATCAGCGAACTACGAGCAGTACTTC. Protein product: CASSLKSANYEQYF. Variable domain in full (rest from reference TRBV5-1 and TRBJ2-7): KAGVTQTPRYLIKTRGQQVTLSCSPISGHRSVSWYQQTPGQGLQFLFEYFSETQRNKGNFPGRFSGRQFSNSRSEMNVSTLELGDSALYLCASSLKSANYEQYFGPGTRLTVT.

The genes are TRBV24-1 and TRBJ2-2; TRBD1 agrees at 11 bases. Trimming took 5 bases from V and 6 from J; bases not matched to a gene: 7. This CDR3 is 16 amino acids long. Germline assignment: CDR1 KGHDR and CDR2 SFDVKD. The CDR3 bases are TGTGCCACCAGTGCCTCCGGGACAGGGGGGGCCGGGGAGCTGTTTTTT. Amino acids: CATSASGTGGAGELFF.

The V gene is TRBV7-8, the J gene TRBJ1-2, with D possibly matching TRBD1 (6 bases). Per germline, CDR1 SGHVS and CDR2 FQNEAQ. The CDR3 contains 18 residues. V was trimmed by 4 bases and J by 0 bases, leaving 21 bases between them. CDR3 bases: TGTGCCAGCAGCTACGGACTGGCAGGGGAACTGTCTAACTATGGCTACACCTTC. Amino acids: CASSYGLAGELSNYGYTF.

This clone has only one observation. This chain links TRBV10-3 with TRBJ1-1; D is possibly TRBD1 (5 bases). Trimming took 6 bases from V and 1 from J, leaving 12 bases between them. Germline values: CDR1 ENHRY, CDR2 SYGVKD. The CDR3 is 14 residues long. The CDR3 sequence is CAIRLDRTNTEAFF. CDR3 nucleotide sequence: TGTGCCATCAGATTAGACAGAACGAACACTGAAGCTTTCTTT.

The J gene is TRBJ1-5, the V gene TRBV12-3 or TRBV12-4; D gene uncertain. The CDR3 sequence is 12 residues long. The V end lost 5 bases, the J end lost 15 bases, and 17 bases lay between the germline ends. CDR3 sequence (DNA): TGTGCCAGCAGTCCCCCAGGTAGGCAGATGCATTTT. It is translated as CASSPPGRQMHF.

V and J are TRBV19 and TRBJ1-5; TRBD1 is a possible D gene (5 bases). Germline loops: CDR1 LNHDA, CDR2 SQIVND (reference sequence). The CDR3 contains 16 residues. V was pared by 3 bases and J by 0 bases, with 12 bases between. The CDR3 bases are TGTGCCAGTAGTATTCCCAGGGATTATAGCAATCAGCCCCAGCATTTT. This codes for CASSIPRDYSNQPQHF.

The chain couples TRBV6-5 to TRBJ2-7; D is unresolved. Germline V gives CDR1 MNHEY, CDR2 SVGAGI. This CDR3 spans 15 amino acids. Deletions cut 6 bases from V and 3 bases from J, with 18 bases between. Written as DNA, the CDR3 is TGTGCCAGCAGGGCCTTTGGGCTCGCCGGCTACGAGCAGTACTTC. Its translation: CASRAFGLAGYEQYF.

The CDR3 reads CASSLISGTGANTEAFF. The CDR3 bases are TGTGCCAGCAGTTTAATTTCCGGGACAGGGGCAAACACTGAAGCTTTCTTT. The chain uses TRBV27 and TRBJ1-1; 10 nucleotides align to TRBD1. CDR1 is MNHEY, CDR2 SMNVEV, per germline (reference sequence). V trimming: 2 bases; J trimming: 2 bases; junction bases outside the gene matches: 8. The CDR3 length is 17 residues.

V usage is TRBV5-8 and J usage is TRBJ1-1; 7 nucleotides line up with TRBD1. The CDR3 length is 12 residues. Germline CDR1 and CDR2: SGHTS and YDEGEE. Losses at the gene ends were 6 bases for V and 5 bases for J; bases not matched to a gene: 4. The CDR3: CASTEQGTEAFF. The CDR3 DNA reads as TGTGCCAGCACCGAACAGGGGACTGAAGCTTTCTTT.

The chain carries TRBV4-2 and TRBJ2-6; TRBD2 matches 13 bases. The germline V gene encodes CDR1 LGHNA and CDR2 YNFKEQ. The length of the CDR3 is 18 residues. The junction had 3 bases not matched to a gene; V was cut back by 4 bases and J by 0 bases. The CDR3 nucleotides read TGTGCCAGCAGCCCGCGACTAGCGGGAGGCTCTGGGGCCAACGTCCTGACTTTC. It yields the protein CASSPRLAGGSGANVLTF.

The chain employs TRBV19 and TRBJ1-1, with 9 positions matching TRBD1. Germline CDR1 reads LNHDA; CDR2 reads SQIVND (reference sequence). With V trimmed by 9 bases and J by 4 bases, 15 bases remained unmatched. The CDR3 sequence is 16 residues long. The CDR3 loop reads CASQRLGTGSVTEAFF. The CDR3 DNA is TGTGCCAGCCAGAGACTCGGGACAGGGTCGGTCACTGAAGCTTTCTTT.